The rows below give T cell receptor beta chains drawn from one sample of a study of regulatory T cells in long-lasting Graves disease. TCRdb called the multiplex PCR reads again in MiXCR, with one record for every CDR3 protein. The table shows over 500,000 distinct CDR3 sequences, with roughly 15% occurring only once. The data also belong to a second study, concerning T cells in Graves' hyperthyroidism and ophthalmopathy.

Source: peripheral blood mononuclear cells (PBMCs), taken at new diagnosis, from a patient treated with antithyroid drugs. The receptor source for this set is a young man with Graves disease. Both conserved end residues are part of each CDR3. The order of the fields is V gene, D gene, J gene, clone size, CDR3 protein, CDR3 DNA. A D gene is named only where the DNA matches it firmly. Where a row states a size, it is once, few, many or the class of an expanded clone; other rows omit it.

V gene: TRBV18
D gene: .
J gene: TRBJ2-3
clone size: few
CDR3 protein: CASSPFGGGHRDTQYF
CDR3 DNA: TGTGCCAGCTCACCCTTTGGTGGGGGGCACAGAGATACGCAGTATTTT

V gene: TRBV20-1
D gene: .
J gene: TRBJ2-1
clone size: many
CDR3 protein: CSAETGSSYNEQFF
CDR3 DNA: TGCAGTGCCGAAACAGGAAGCTCCTACAATGAGCAGTTCTTC

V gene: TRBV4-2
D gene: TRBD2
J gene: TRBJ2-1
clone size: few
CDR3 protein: CASSQTTSANSYNEQFF
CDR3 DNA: TGTGCCAGCAGCCAAACCACTAGCGCCAACTCCTACAATGAGCAGTTCTTC

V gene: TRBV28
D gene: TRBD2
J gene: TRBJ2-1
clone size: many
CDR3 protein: CASSPGTTSYNEQFF
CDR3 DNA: TGTGCCAGCAGCCCCGGGACTACCTCCTACAATGAGCAGTTCTTC

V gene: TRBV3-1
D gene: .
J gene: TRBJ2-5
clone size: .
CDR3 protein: CASSQGYSAETQYF
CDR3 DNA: TGTGCCAGCAGCCAAGGTTACAGTGCAGAGACCCAGTACTTC

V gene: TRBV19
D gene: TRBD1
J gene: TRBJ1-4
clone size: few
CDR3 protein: CASSTSKERLTGEKLFF
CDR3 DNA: TGTGCCAGTAGTACCTCAAAGGAACGGCTGACAGGGGAAAAACTGTTTTTT

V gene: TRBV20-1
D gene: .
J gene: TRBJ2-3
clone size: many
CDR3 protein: CSASRDSGTNTQYF
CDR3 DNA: TGCAGTGCTTCCCGGGACAGCGGGACCAATACGCAGTATTTT

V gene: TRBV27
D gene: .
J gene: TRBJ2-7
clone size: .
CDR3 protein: CASSLGGAEYYEQYF
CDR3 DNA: TGTGCCAGCAGCCTTGGGGGGGCGGAATACTACGAGCAGTACTTC

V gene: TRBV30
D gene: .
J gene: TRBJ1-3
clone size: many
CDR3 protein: CAWSVRGSGNTIYF
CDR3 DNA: TGTGCCTGGAGTGTACGGGGCTCTGGAAACACCATATATTTT

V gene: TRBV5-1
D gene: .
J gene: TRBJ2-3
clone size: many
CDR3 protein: CASSLEEYTDTQYF
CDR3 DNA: TGCGCCAGCAGCTTAGAAGAGTACACAGATACGCAGTATTTT

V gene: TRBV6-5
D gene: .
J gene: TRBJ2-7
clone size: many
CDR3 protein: CASSYSRGWSSYEQYF
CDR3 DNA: TGTGCCAGCAGTTACTCCAGAGGCTGGTCCTCCTACGAGCAGTACTTC

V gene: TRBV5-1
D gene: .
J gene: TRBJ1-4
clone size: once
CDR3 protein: CASSLQDSTNEKLFF
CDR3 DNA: TGCGCCAGCAGCTTGCAGGATTCAACTAATGAAAAACTGTTTTTT

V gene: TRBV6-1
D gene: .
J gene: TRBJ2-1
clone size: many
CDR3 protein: CASSISGAGNEQFF
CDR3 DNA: TGTGCCAGCAGTATCTCGGGAGCCGGCAATGAGCAGTTCTTC

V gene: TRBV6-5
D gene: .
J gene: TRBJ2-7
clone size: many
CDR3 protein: CASSYDGQGSYEQYF
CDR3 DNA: TGTGCCAGCAGTTACGATGGCCAGGGCTCCTACGAGCAGTACTTC

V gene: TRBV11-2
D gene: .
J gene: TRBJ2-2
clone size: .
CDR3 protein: CASSRGDSSGELFF
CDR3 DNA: TGTGCCAGCAGCCGAGGAGACTCCTCCGGGGAGCTGTTTTTT

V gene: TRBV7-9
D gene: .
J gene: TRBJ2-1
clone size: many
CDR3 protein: CASSLSLRDEQFF
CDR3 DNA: TGTGCCAGCAGCTTAAGCTTGCGCGATGAGCAGTTCTTC